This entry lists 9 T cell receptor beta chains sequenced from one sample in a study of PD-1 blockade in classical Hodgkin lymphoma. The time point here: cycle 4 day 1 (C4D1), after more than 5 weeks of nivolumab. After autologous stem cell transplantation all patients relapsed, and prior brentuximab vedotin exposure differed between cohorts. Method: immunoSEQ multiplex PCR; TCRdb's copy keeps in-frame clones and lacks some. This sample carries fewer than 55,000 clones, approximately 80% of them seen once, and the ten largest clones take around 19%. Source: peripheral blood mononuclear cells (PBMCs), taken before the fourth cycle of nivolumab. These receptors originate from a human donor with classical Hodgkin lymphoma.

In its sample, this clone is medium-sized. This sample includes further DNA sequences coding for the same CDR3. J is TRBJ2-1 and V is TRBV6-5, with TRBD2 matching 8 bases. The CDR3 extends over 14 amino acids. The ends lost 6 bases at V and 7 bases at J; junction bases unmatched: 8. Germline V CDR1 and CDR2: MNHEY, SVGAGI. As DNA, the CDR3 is TGTGCCAGCAGGGATAGCGGGGTCTGGAATGAGCAGTTCTTC. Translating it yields CASRDSGVWNEQFF.

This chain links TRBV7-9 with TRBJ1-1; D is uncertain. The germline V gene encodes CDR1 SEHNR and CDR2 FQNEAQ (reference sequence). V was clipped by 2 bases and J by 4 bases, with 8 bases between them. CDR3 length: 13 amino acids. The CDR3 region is CASSLSGGTEAFF. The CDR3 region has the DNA TGTGCCAGCAGCTTAAGTGGCGGCACTGAAGCTTTCTTT.

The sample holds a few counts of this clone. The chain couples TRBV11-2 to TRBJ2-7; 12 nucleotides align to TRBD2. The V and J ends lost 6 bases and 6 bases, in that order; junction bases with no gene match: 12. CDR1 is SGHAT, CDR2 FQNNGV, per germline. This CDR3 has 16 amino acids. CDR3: CASSQFGLAGMGEQYF. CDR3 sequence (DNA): TGTGCCAGCAGTCAGTTTGGACTAGCGGGGATGGGCGAGCAGTACTTC.

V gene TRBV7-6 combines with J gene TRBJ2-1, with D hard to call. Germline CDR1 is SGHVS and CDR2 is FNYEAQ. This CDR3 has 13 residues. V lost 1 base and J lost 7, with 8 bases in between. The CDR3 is CASSLVPNNEQFF. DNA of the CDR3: TGTGCCAGCAGCTTAGTTCCGAATAATGAGCAGTTCTTC.

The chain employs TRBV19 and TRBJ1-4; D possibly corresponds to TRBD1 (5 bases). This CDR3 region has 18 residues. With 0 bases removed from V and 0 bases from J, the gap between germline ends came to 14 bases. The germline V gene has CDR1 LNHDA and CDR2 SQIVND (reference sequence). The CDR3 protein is CASSIDGQSAATNEKLFF. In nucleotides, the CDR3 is TGTGCCAGTAGTATAGATGGACAATCTGCGGCAACTAATGAAAAACTGTTTTTT.

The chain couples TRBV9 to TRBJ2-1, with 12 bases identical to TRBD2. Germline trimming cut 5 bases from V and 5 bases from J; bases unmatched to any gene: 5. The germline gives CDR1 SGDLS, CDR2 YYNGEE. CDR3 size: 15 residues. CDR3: CASSLLAGGHNEQFF. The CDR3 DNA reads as TGTGCCAGCAGTCTCCTAGCGGGGGGGCACAATGAGCAGTTCTTC. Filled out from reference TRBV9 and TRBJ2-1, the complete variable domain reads DSGVTQTPKHLITATGQRVTLRCSPRSGDLSVYWYQQSLDQGLQFLIQYYNGEERAKGNILERFSAQQFPDLHSELNLSSLELGDSALYFCASSLLAGGHNEQFFGPGTRLTVL.

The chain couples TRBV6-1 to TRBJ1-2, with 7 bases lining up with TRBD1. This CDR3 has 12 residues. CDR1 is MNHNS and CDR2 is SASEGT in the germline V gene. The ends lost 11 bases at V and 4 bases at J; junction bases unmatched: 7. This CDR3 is CALGGQIYGYTF. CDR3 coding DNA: TGTGCCCTGGGGGGACAGATCTATGGCTACACCTTC.

CDR3 coding DNA: TGTGCCAGCAGTTTAGGGCAGGGGTTCCGTCAGCCCCAGCATTTT. This sequence encodes CASSLGQGFRQPQHF. The chain carries TRBV27 and TRBJ1-5; tentative D call: TRBD1 (6 bases). Trimming shortened V by 2 bases and J by 6 bases, and 14 bases separated the two germline ends. Germline lookup yields CDR1 MNHEY and CDR2 SMNVEV (reference sequence). The CDR3 spans 15 residues.

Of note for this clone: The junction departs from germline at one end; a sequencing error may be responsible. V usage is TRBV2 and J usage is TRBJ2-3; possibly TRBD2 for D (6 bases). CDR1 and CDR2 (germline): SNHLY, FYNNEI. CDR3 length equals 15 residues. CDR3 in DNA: TGTGCCAGCAGCGAAGATAGCGGTCTCACAGATACGCAGTATTTT. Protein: CASSEDSGLTDTQYF.